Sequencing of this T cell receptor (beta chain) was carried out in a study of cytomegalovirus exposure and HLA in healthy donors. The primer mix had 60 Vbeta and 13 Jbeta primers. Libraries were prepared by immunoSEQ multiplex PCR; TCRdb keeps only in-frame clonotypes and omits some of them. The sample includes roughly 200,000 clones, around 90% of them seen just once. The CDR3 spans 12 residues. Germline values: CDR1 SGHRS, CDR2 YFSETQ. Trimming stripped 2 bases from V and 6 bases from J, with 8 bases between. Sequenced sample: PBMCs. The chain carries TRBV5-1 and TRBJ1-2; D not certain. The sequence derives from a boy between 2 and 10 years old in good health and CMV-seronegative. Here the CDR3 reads CASSFRSDGYTF. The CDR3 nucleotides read TGCGCCAGCAGCTTCCGGTCGGATGGCTACACCTTC.